One and the same sample provided the 10 T cell receptor beta chains below, sequenced in a study of glioma-infiltrating T cells. Using RNA template, CDR3s of TCR alpha and beta were amplified with iRepertoire arm-PCR. MiXCR, applied by TCRdb to the multiplex PCR reads, yields one record per CDR3 protein. The sample yields around 43,000 distinct CDR3 sequences, more than 20% seen once. The sequencing sample was made of glioma tissue, nonneoplastic brain tissue, or PBMCs (not recorded which). The receptors were sampled from a human donor with low-grade glioma or glioblastoma, undergoing nonglioma brain surgery, or in good health (not recorded which).

This clonotype was picked up many times. The chain joins TRBV30 to TRBJ2-1; TRBD2 matches at 13 bases. Germline V gene sequence: CDR1 GTSNPN, CDR2 SVGIG (reference sequence). The CDR3 sequence is 17 residues long. The ends lost 0 bases at V and 7 bases at J; junction bases unmatched: 9. This CDR3 is CAWSVPGLAGADNEQFF. DNA for the CDR3: TGTGCCTGGAGTGTACCCGGACTAGCGGGAGCAGATAATGAGCAGTTCTTC. Filled out from reference TRBV30 and TRBJ2-1, the complete variable domain reads SQTIHQWPATLVQPVGSPLSLECTVEGTSNPNLYWYRQAAGRGLQLLFYSVGIGQISSEVPQNLSASRPQDRQFILSSKKLLLSDSGFYLCAWSVPGLAGADNEQFFGPGTRLTVL.

About this clonotype itself: A single base separates this from a much larger clone, so it may be a read error. The chain employs TRBV4-1 and TRBJ2-7; 7 bases agree with TRBD2. The germline CDR1 and CDR2 sequences are MGHRA and YSYEKL. V gave up 1 base and J gave up 6 bases; unmatched junction bases: 3. The CDR3 has 13 residues. DNA for the CDR3: TGCGCCAGCAGCCAAGGGGGCGGGGGCGAGCAGTACTTC. Translation: CASSQGGGGEQYF.

The rearrangement joins TRBV6-1 to TRBJ1-5; D remains unclear. Germline lookup yields CDR1 MNHNS and CDR2 SASEGT. The CDR3 runs to 15 residues. The DNA of the CDR3 is TGTTCCCTCATTGTTTTACTTCTTAGCCCTCCTCCCCCTCATTTT. Its translation is CSLIVLLLSPPPPHF.

The rearrangement uses TRBV27 and TRBJ2-5; 12 nucleotides match TRBD2. V gave up 4 bases and J gave up 4 bases; unmatched junction bases: 7. CDR3 size: 16 residues. Germline CDR1 MNHEY, CDR2 SMNVEV (reference sequence). CDR3 in amino acids: CASSSKTGLAGETQYF. The CDR3 DNA is TGTGCCAGCAGTTCCAAAACGGGACTAGCGGGAGAGACCCAGTACTTC.

At least ten counts were recorded for this clonotype. This rearrangement joins TRBV2 to TRBJ2-1; D ambiguous. V dropped 8 bases and J dropped 0 bases, with 8 bases sitting between them. Germline V gene data show CDR1 as SNHLY and CDR2 as FYNNEI. The CDR3 contains 13 residues. The CDR3 DNA sequence: TGTGCCAGCGCGCAAGGCTCCTACAATGAGCAGTTCTTC. The encoded protein is CASAQGSYNEQFF.

This clonotype was seen repeatedly, ten times or more. The V gene is TRBV20-1, the J gene TRBJ2-7, with D maybe TRBD1 (5 bases). Per the germline V gene, CDR1 is DFQATT and CDR2 is SNEGSKA (reference sequence). CDR3 size: 12 residues. The V end was cut by 3 bases, the J end by 3 bases, with 9 bases between. The CDR3 sequence is CSARGHIYEQYF. The CDR3 DNA sequence: TGCAGTGCTAGGGGGCATATCTACGAGCAGTACTTC.

The chain joins TRBV5-4 to TRBJ2-7; D tentatively fits TRBD1 or TRBD2 (5 bases each). The germline gives CDR1 SGHNT, CDR2 YYREEE (reference sequence). The V end lost 4 bases, the J end lost 7 bases, and 24 bases lay between the germline ends. This CDR3 comprises 16 residues. The CDR3: CASSQESTGWGSEQYF. Here the CDR3 DNA reads TGTGCCAGCAGCCAGGAGAGTACGGGCTGGGGGTCGGAGCAGTACTTC.

This clonotype was recorded at least ten times. This rearrangement joins TRBV10-2 to TRBJ1-5, with 9 positions matching TRBD1. Trimming removed 6 bases from V and 4 bases from J; junction bases left unmatched: 1. The length of the CDR3 is 13 residues. The germline V gene has CDR1 WSHSY and CDR2 SAAADI. The CDR3 DNA sequence: TGCGCCAGCAGCGGACAGGGGAATCAGCCCCAGCATTTT. Encoded protein: CASSGQGNQPQHF.

Ten or more counts support this clonotype. The chain links TRBV4-1 to TRBJ2-1; either TRBD1 or TRBD2 may fit D (5 bases each). The ends were cut back, 4 bases at V and 1 base at J, with 14 bases in the middle. CDR3 length equals 16 residues. Per germline, CDR1 MGHRA and CDR2 YSYEKL. The CDR3 bases are TGCGCCAGCAGCCGGGGACCGACAAGTTCCTACAATGAGCAGTTCTTC. Translated: CASSRGPTSSYNEQFF.

The table lists this clonotype with many counts. V gene TRBV4-1 combines with J gene TRBJ1-3, with D uncertain. Germline values: CDR1 MGHRA, CDR2 YSYEKL. With 3 bases removed from V and 4 bases from J, the gap between germline ends came to 13 bases. The CDR3 spans 15 residues. CDR3 protein: CASSHSRAGGNTIYF. The DNA of the CDR3 is TGCGCCAGCAGCCATTCCCGGGCCGGAGGAAACACCATATATTTT.